Below, 17 T cell receptor beta chains from the same sample are listed, as sequenced in a study of shared clonotypes between healthy human individuals. TCRdb keeps only in-frame clones here, not all; method: immunoSEQ multiplex PCR. The table shows more than 900,000 clones, with more than 75% occurring only once. Material: memory CD4+ T cells from PBMCs. As to subset: CD45RA-negative fraction. Every receptor here comes from a man aged 18 to 30 in good health. Some clones in this sample may be carry-over from other donors' samples.

This clone came up once. J is TRBJ2-2 and V is TRBV7-7; no clear D. Germline lookup yields CDR1 SSHAT and CDR2 FNYEAQ (reference sequence). The V gene lost 4 bases and the J gene lost 0 bases, with 12 bases spanning the gap. The CDR3 is made up of 16 amino acids. Written as DNA, the CDR3 is TGTGCCAGCAGCTCCGCGGCCAGCACGAACACCGGGGAGCTGTTTTTT. Translated, it gives CASSSAASTNTGELFF.

The chain is built from TRBV9 and TRBJ1-1; TRBD1 is a possible D gene (5 bases). This CDR3 has 17 residues. Germline CDR1 is SGDLS and CDR2 is YYNGEE. With 0 bases removed from V and 3 bases from J, the gap between germline ends came to 18 bases. The CDR3 here is CASSVVMGRGWDTEAFF. The CDR3 nucleotides read TGTGCCAGCAGCGTAGTGATGGGGCGCGGATGGGACACTGAAGCTTTCTTT. Full variable domain (missing parts from reference TRBV9 and TRBJ1-1): DSGVTQTPKHLITATGQRVTLRCSPRSGDLSVYWYQQSLDQGLQFLIQYYNGEERAKGNILERFSAQQFPDLHSELNLSSLELGDSALYFCASSVVMGRGWDTEAFFGQGTRLTVV.

Note on this clone: Given a much more abundant clone one base away, this may be a read error. Other DNA variants within this sample encode the same CDR3. This chain connects TRBV5-1 to TRBJ2-5; weak D call: TRBD1 (6 bases). The J call may be in error: the DNA end matches TRBJ2-7 better. The CDR3 loop spans 14 amino acids. The germline CDR1 and CDR2 sequences are SGHRS and YFSETQ. CDR3 in DNA: TGCGCCAGCAGCTTGGGACAGGACATCTACGAGCAGTACTTC. Translating gives CASSLGQDIYEQYF.

The chain uses TRBV4-1 and TRBJ1-4, with no clear D. Germline CDR1 MGHRA, CDR2 YSYEKL. There are 17 residues in the CDR3. V gave up 0 bases and J gave up 7 bases, with 18 bases separating them. The CDR3 region has the DNA TGCGCCAGCAGCCAAGAAGTCTCGGCGACTGTGGGTGAAAAACTGTTTTTT. Its protein product is CASSQEVSATVGEKLFF.

V gene TRBV5-4 combines with J gene TRBJ2-2; TRBD2 aligns across 13 bases. Looked up from germline, CDR1 is SGHNT and CDR2 is YYREEE (reference sequence). The CDR3 consists of 16 residues. After removal of 0 bases from V and 7 bases from J, the junction contained 3 bases not matched to a gene. The CDR3 DNA sequence: TGTGCCAGCAGCTTGGAAGGACTAGCGGGAGTCGGGGAGCTGTTTTTT. Its translation: CASSLEGLAGVGELFF.

This rearrangement joins TRBV30 to TRBJ2-7; D could derive from TRBD1 or TRBD2 (6 bases each). The CDR3 has 13 residues. V shed 1 base and J shed 6 bases, with 13 bases lying between them. The germline V gene has CDR1 GTSNPN and CDR2 SVGIG (reference sequence). The CDR3 DNA follows: TGTGCCTGGAGTGCCTCGAGGGGGGCCGAGCAGTACTTC. This sequence encodes CAWSASRGAEQYF.

Regarding this clone: The junction differs from germline at one of its ends, possibly a read error. The CDR3 loop reads CATSRGGNPEAFF. CDR3 DNA sequence: TGTGCCACCAGCAGAGGAGGGAACCCTGAAGCTTTCTTT. The J gene is TRBJ1-1, the V gene TRBV15; D remains ambiguous. The CDR3 runs to 13 residues. The germline V gene has CDR1 LNHNV and CDR2 YYDKDF (reference sequence).

The chain combines TRBV6-1 with TRBJ1-1; 11 nucleotides line up with TRBD1. Germline CDR1 reads MNHNS; CDR2 reads SASEGT. This CDR3 contains 15 residues. V lost 6 bases to trimming and J lost 0 bases; unmatched junction nucleotides: 3. DNA for the CDR3: TGTGCCAGCAGAGGACAGGGGGCCCTGAACACTGAAGCTTTCTTT. Protein sequence: CASRGQGALNTEAFF.

This clone was counted only a few times. The CDR3 nucleotides are TGTGCCAGCAGTCCTCCGACAGATACGCAGTATTTT. Encoded protein: CASSPPTDTQYF. The rearrangement joins TRBV6-5 to TRBJ2-3; D remains unclear. CDR3 length: 12 amino acids. Germline-derived CDR1 and CDR2 are MNHEY and SVGAGI. V lost 5 bases and J 3 bases, leaving 6 bases between the germline ends.

The chain joins TRBV19 to TRBJ1-2, with D possibly being TRBD1 (5 bases). Trimming removed 3 bases from V and 2 bases from J, with 16 bases in between. The CDR3 is 16 amino acids. The V gene's germline CDR1 is LNHDA and CDR2 SQIVND (reference sequence). As DNA, the CDR3 is TGTGCCAGTAGTATCGTTTTGGGGCGCGAGAACTATGGCTACACCTTC. Encoded protein: CASSIVLGRENYGYTF.

This clone was observed a handful of times. The V gene is TRBV10-2, the J gene TRBJ2-7; D unresolved. This CDR3 is 14 amino acids long. CDR1 and CDR2 from the germline V gene are WSHSY and SAAADI. V lost 2 bases to trimming and J lost 4 bases, with 12 bases between them. The CDR3 bases are TGCGCCAGCAGTGAGCCTGGGAAGTCGTACGAGCAGTACTTC. Its translation is CASSEPGKSYEQYF.

This clone has just one count. The CDR3 loop is CASSLTRLAGAHEQYF. CDR3 DNA sequence: TGTGCCAGCAGCTTAACGCGACTAGCGGGAGCCCACGAGCAGTACTTC. The chain recombines TRBV7-3 with TRBJ2-7, with 12 positions matching TRBD2. Trimming removed 0 bases from V and 5 bases from J; junction bases left unmatched: 5. Germline loops: CDR1 SGHTA, CDR2 FQGTGA. The CDR3 is 16 residues long.

This chain uses TRBV7-8 with TRBJ1-3, with 9 nucleotides matching TRBD1. There are 15 residues in the CDR3. CDR1 SGHVS and CDR2 FQNEAQ come from the germline V gene. V lost 3 bases, J lost 4 bases, and 4 bases stayed unmatched. CDR3 region: CASSLDRGWGNTIYF. CDR3 DNA sequence: TGTGCCAGCAGCTTGGACAGGGGATGGGGAAACACCATATATTTT.

The V call is TRBV15, the J call TRBJ1-1; D ambiguous. Trimming cost V 0 bases and J 6 bases, with 11 bases left between them. Germline V gene lookup returns CDR1 LNHNV and CDR2 YYDKDF (reference sequence). The CDR3 sequence is 14 residues long. The CDR3 DNA follows: TGTGCCACCAGCAGAGATAAGGTGTGGGCTGAAGCTTTCTTT. This codes for CATSRDKVWAEAFF.

This clone came up once. V is TRBV5-1 and J is TRBJ2-3, with D possibly TRBD1 on 6 matching bases. The CDR3 contains 14 residues. Deletions cut 4 bases from V and 4 bases from J, with 13 bases between. Per germline, CDR1 SGHRS and CDR2 YFSETQ. CDR3 in DNA: TGCGCCAGCAGCCCGGACAGTCCCGCAGATACGCAGTATTTT. Residues: CASSPDSPADTQYF. The full variable domain, in which reference TRBV5-1 and TRBJ2-3 provide the parts outside the CDR3, is KAGVTQTPRYLIKTRGQQVTLSCSPISGHRSVSWYQQTPGQGLQFLFEYFSETQRNKGNFPGRFSGRQFSNSRSEMNVSTLELGDSALYLCASSPDSPADTQYFGPGTRLTVL.

This chain links TRBV5-6 with TRBJ1-3; D ambiguous. This CDR3 has 13 residues. The ends were cut back, 5 bases at V and 8 bases at J, with 14 bases in the middle. In germline, CDR1 is SGHDT, CDR2 YYEEEE. The CDR3 DNA reads as TGTGCCAGCAGGACTAGAGGGTGGGACACCATATATTTT. It is translated as CASRTRGWDTIYF. Looking up the rest from reference TRBV5-6 and TRBJ1-3 gives the full variable domain: DAGVTQSPTHLIKTRGQQVTLRCSPKSGHDTVSWYQQALGQGPQFIFQYYEEEERQRGNFPDRFSGHQFPNYSSELNVNALLLGDSALYLCASRTRGWDTIYFGEGSWLTVV.

The chain carries TRBV28 and TRBJ1-1; no firm D call. The CDR3 is 14 residues long. Germline values: CDR1 MDHEN, CDR2 SYDVKM. Trimming took 0 bases from V and 4 from J, leaving 9 bases between them. The CDR3 region has the DNA TGTGCCAGCAGTTTATGGGAGGGAATCACTGAAGCTTTCTTT. Translation gives CASSLWEGITEAFF.